The 30 T cell receptor beta chains in this list originate from one sample, sequenced in a study of Graves' ophthalmopathy and Graves' hyperthyroidism. RNA transcripts were the source from which TCR beta CDR3 regions were amplified. First-round RT-PCR with HTBI primers preceded a second-round multiplex PCR. TCRdb reprocessed the multiplex PCR reads with MiXCR, giving one entry per CDR3 protein. This sample yields over a million distinct CDR3 sequences, of which approximately 35% are seen a single time; around 10% belongs to the top ten. Sequenced material: peripheral blood or thyroid tissue (not recorded which). The receptors were gathered from an adult man with Graves' hyperthyroidism.

V and J are TRBV20-1 and TRBJ2-7; 8 bases are a match to TRBD1. CDR3 length: 14 amino acids. Trimming at V came to 6 bases and at J to 0 bases, leaving 7 bases not matched to a gene. Germline CDR1 DFQATT, CDR2 SNEGSKA (reference sequence). The CDR3 loop is CSADRTGFSYEQYF. The CDR3 nucleotides read TGCAGTGCCGACCGGACAGGGTTCTCCTACGAGCAGTACTTC.

This clonotype has a count of ten or more. The chain is built from TRBV15 and TRBJ1-1; possible D gene TRBD1, 5 bases. This CDR3 region has 16 residues. Germline CDR1 LNHNV, CDR2 YYDKDF (reference sequence). V dropped 3 bases and J dropped 1 base, with 15 bases sitting between them. CDR3 in amino acids: CATSRRGEHSNTEAFF. CDR3 DNA: TGTGCCACCAGCAGGCGAGGGGAACACTCGAACACTGAAGCTTTCTTT.

This chain joins TRBV7-9 and TRBJ2-5, with a weak D call TRBD2 (6 bases). V was trimmed by 3 bases and J by 2 bases, leaving 16 bases between them. Looked up from germline, CDR1 is SEHNR and CDR2 is FQNEAQ (reference sequence). The CDR3 totals 16 residues. CDR3 DNA: TGTGCCAGCAGCTTGGCGGGCGGGGAAAATCAAGAGACCCAGTACTTC. It is translated as CASSLAGGENQETQYF.

This chain uses TRBV4-3 with TRBJ2-7; D may correspond to TRBD1 or TRBD2 (5 bases each). This CDR3 has 16 amino acids. Deletions cut 0 bases from V and 5 bases from J, with 17 bases between. CDR1 LGHNA and CDR2 YSLEER come from the germline V gene. The CDR3 spells CASSQEVGVRSHEQYF. In DNA, the CDR3 is TGCGCCAGCAGCCAAGAGGTGGGGGTTAGAAGCCACGAGCAGTACTTC.

The chain joins TRBV20-1 to TRBJ2-7; 12 bases match TRBD1. The CDR3 length is 13 residues. J lost 5 bases, V lost 8 bases, and 7 bases had no gene match. The germline gives CDR1 DFQATT, CDR2 SNEGSKA (reference sequence). This CDR3 reads CSFGGQGAHEQYF. In DNA, the CDR3 is TGCAGTTTCGGGGGACAGGGGGCCCACGAGCAGTACTTC.

This chain joins TRBV15 and TRBJ2-5, with 9 bases lining up with TRBD1. With 5 bases clipped from V and 7 bases from J, the junction kept 5 bases outside the gene matches. Looked up from germline, CDR1 is LNHNV and CDR2 is YYDKDF (reference sequence). The CDR3 is 13 amino acids. This chain's CDR3 is CATSVDRGGTQYF. CDR3 in DNA: TGTGCCACCAGCGTCGACAGGGGGGGGACCCAGTACTTC.

The sample holds many counts of this clonotype. The chain is built from TRBV11-2 and TRBJ2-2; possible D gene TRBD2, 6 bases. CDR1 is SGHAT, CDR2 FQNNGV, per germline. With 4 bases removed from V and 4 bases from J, the gap between germline ends came to 16 bases. This CDR3 has 16 residues. The CDR3, as DNA: TGTGCCAGCAGCTCAACGAGGAGGGCCACCACCGGGGAGCTGTTTTTT. This gives the protein CASSSTRRATTGELFF. Drawing the rest from reference TRBV11-2 and TRBJ2-2, the complete variable domain is EAGVAQSPRYKIIEKRQSVAFWCNPISGHATLYWYQQILGQGPKLLIQFQNNGVVDDSQLPKDRFSAERLKGVDSTLKIQPAKLEDSAVYLCASSSTRRATTGELFFGEGSRLTVL.

This clonotype has ten or more counts. V and J are TRBV20-1 and TRBJ1-1; TRBD1 is a possible D gene (5 bases). This CDR3 has 12 residues. The V gene's germline CDR1 is DFQATT and CDR2 SNEGSKA (reference sequence). The chain's CDR3 is CSARDSNTEAFF. CDR3 DNA sequence: TGCAGCGCCAGAGACAGTAACACTGAAGCTTTCTTT.

Notes on this clonotype: A read error is possible here, since a much larger clone lies one base away. J is TRBJ2-5 and V is TRBV10-3, with TRBD1 matching over 8 bases. Germline-derived CDR1 and CDR2 are ENHRY and SYGVKD. CDR3 length: 14 residues. Germline trimming cut 4 bases from V and 9 bases from J; bases unmatched to any gene: 10. The CDR3 reads CAISGLGQGRAQYF. The CDR3 nucleotides are TGTGCCATCAGTGGCCTTGGACAGGGAAGAGCCCAGTACTTC.

This clonotype was recorded at least ten times. This sequence joins TRBV2 and TRBJ1-6; D is possibly TRBD1 (6 bases). Trimming removed 2 bases from V and 7 bases from J, with 9 bases in between. This CDR3 is 14 amino acids long. Germline V gives CDR1 SNHLY, CDR2 FYNNEI. The CDR3 DNA is TGTGCCAGCAGTGAAATACAGGGAAATTCACCCCTCCACTTT. Protein: CASSEIQGNSPLHF.

This clonotype has a single count. This may be a read error: a much more frequent sequence differs by one nucleotide. CDR3 in DNA: TGTGCCATCAGCCCTACATACAGGAGTCCAAACACCGGGGAGCTGTTTTTT. Amino acids: CAISPTYRSPNTGELFF. The chain is built from TRBV10-3 and TRBJ2-2; D is perhaps TRBD1 (5 bases). The length of the CDR3 is 17 residues. Trimming left V 6 bases short and J 2 bases short, with 19 bases between. Looked up from germline, CDR1 is ENHRY and CDR2 is SYGVKD.

The chain is built from TRBV6-2 or TRBV6-3 and TRBJ1-1, with 9 bases lining up with TRBD1. This CDR3 has 15 amino acids. Germline-derived CDR1 and CDR2 are MNHEY and SVGEGT. V shed 5 bases, J shed 7 bases, and the junction held 11 bases outside the gene matches. The CDR3 loop reads CASSPEGQGGSEAFF. The CDR3 coding sequence is TGTGCCAGCAGTCCGGAGGGACAGGGAGGAAGTGAAGCTTTCTTT.

This chain connects TRBV29-1 to TRBJ2-7; maybe TRBD2 (5 bases). There are 12 residues in the CDR3. Germline V gives CDR1 SQVTM, CDR2 ANQGSEA. V lost 4 bases, J lost 5 bases, and 12 bases lay in between. CDR3 nucleotide sequence: TGCAGCGTTGGTCGGAGGATCCACGAGCAGTACTTC. Protein: CSVGRRIHEQYF.

The table lists this clonotype with a few counts. This chain joins TRBV29-1 and TRBJ2-7, with a weak D call TRBD2 (6 bases). V was pared by 4 bases and J by 1 base, with 11 bases between. CDR3 length equals 13 residues. Germline V gene sequence: CDR1 SQVTM, CDR2 ANQGSEA. In DNA, the CDR3 is TGCAGCGTTGCGCGGGGTAGTTCCTACGAGCAGTACTTC. Translating it yields CSVARGSSYEQYF.

This clonotype appeared many times. This rearrangement joins TRBV12-3 or TRBV12-4 to TRBJ1-1; D may be TRBD1 (5 bases). The CDR3 loop spans 13 amino acids. V lost 5 bases to trimming and J lost 7 bases, with 14 bases between them. The CDR3 here is CASSQFRDGEAFF. CDR3 nucleotides: TGTGCCAGCAGTCAATTCCGGGACGGTGAAGCTTTCTTT.

CDR3 protein: CASRSGTGDAGELFF. Written as DNA, the CDR3 is TGTGCCAGCAGGTCTGGGACAGGGGACGCCGGGGAGCTGTTTTTT. The gene calls are TRBV7-8 and TRBJ2-2; 10 bases align to TRBD1. Trimming took 6 bases from V and 6 from J; bases not matched to a gene: 7. The V gene's germline CDR1 is SGHVS and CDR2 FQNEAQ. This CDR3 spans 15 amino acids.

With regard to this clonotype: The DNA is omitted, as the CDR3 cannot be located on it reliably, and the CDR3 follows TCRdb's listing. V gene TRBV10-2 combines with J gene TRBJ1-4; the D call of TRBD1 is as the table states it, not checked on the DNA. The CDR3 spans 20 amino acids, including both terminal residues. Germline V gene data show CDR1 as WSHSY and CDR2 as SAAADI. The CDR3 here is CASSDVRREQYFGPGEKLFF.

The chain carries TRBV7-2 and TRBJ1-4; 7 bases line up with TRBD1. V shed 5 bases and J 0 bases; nucleotides not matched to a gene: 9. This CDR3 contains 17 residues. Germline values: CDR1 SGHTA, CDR2 FQGNSA. The CDR3 sequence: CASSPTTGTATNEKLFF. CDR3 bases: TGTGCCAGCAGCCCGACTACCGGGACAGCAACTAATGAAAAACTGTTTTTT.

This clonotype was found many times. The chain employs TRBV29-1 and TRBJ1-4; D gene uncertain. The V gene's germline CDR1 is SQVTM and CDR2 ANQGSEA. This CDR3 region has 16 residues. V lost 0 bases and J lost 5, with 16 bases in between. CDR3 loop: CSVEDRSGRRNEKLFF. The CDR3 DNA follows: TGCAGCGTTGAAGATCGATCCGGACGGAGAAATGAAAAACTGTTTTTT.

The chain employs TRBV19 and TRBJ2-5; the D gene could be TRBD1 or TRBD2 (6 bases each). The CDR3 length is 14 residues. V lost 5 bases and J lost 3, with 13 bases in between. Germline loops: CDR1 LNHDA, CDR2 SQIVND (reference sequence). CDR3 region: CASSQNREEETQYF. The CDR3 DNA is TGTGCCAGTAGTCAGAACAGGGAGGAAGAGACCCAGTACTTC.

The chain is built from TRBV12-3 or TRBV12-4 and TRBJ2-7; D call uncertain. This CDR3 is built from 14 residues. The germline V and J ends were trimmed by 7 bases and 0 bases, with 13 bases remaining between them. CDR3 loop: CASTIGGFSYEQYF. CDR3 coding DNA: TGTGCCAGCACTATCGGCGGTTTCTCCTACGAGCAGTACTTC.

The chain joins TRBV11-2 to TRBJ2-3, with D perhaps TRBD2 (5 bases). The germline CDR1 and CDR2 sequences are SGHAT and FQNNGV. Deletions cut 1 base from V and 0 bases from J, with 11 bases between. There are 16 residues in the CDR3. The CDR3 spells CASSLGGQLSTDTQYF. In nucleotides, the CDR3 is TGTGCCAGCAGCTTAGGCGGGCAGCTTAGCACAGATACGCAGTATTTT.

The V gene is TRBV20-1, the J gene TRBJ1-5, with D perhaps TRBD1 (6 bases). V lost 4 bases to trimming and J lost 11 bases, with 36 bases between them. The length of the CDR3 is 19 residues. Per the germline V gene, CDR1 is DFQATT and CDR2 is SNEGSKA (reference sequence). CDR3 coding DNA: TGCAGTGCTAAGTATTTAGCGGGGGGCTCGCTAAGGTACCAAGAGACCCAGCATTTT. Translating it yields CSAKYLAGGSLRYQETQHF.

Here the CDR3 DNA reads TGCGCCAGCAGACCCGCTGGGCGGGCGGATGGCTATGGCTACACCTTC. It codes for CASRPAGRADGYGYTF. The chain carries TRBV5-1 and TRBJ1-2; unclear D gene. Trimming pared 5 bases from V and 4 bases from J, leaving 21 bases between. The germline V gene has CDR1 SGHRS and CDR2 YFSETQ. The CDR3 covers 16 residues.

In its sample, this clonotype was seen many times. The chain uses TRBV7-9 and TRBJ1-5; 7 bases fit TRBD1. The CDR3 sequence is 15 residues long. Trimming took 2 bases from V and 4 from J; bases not matched to a gene: 5. Germline V gene sequence: CDR1 SEHNR, CDR2 FQNEAQ (reference sequence). The CDR3 region has the DNA TGTGCCAGCAGCTTAAGGGACAGAAAGAATCAGCCCCAGCATTTT. Translated, it gives CASSLRDRKNQPQHF.

This clonotype appeared many times. The rearrangement links TRBV7-2 to TRBJ2-7; TRBD1 matches at 7 bases. The CDR3 length is 14 residues. Germline V gene sequence: CDR1 SGHTA, CDR2 FQGNSA. With V trimmed by 5 bases and J by 0 bases, 4 bases remained unmatched. As DNA, the CDR3 is TGTGCCAGCAGCAAGTGGGACAGCTCCTACGAGCAGTACTTC. It encodes CASSKWDSSYEQYF.

In its sample, this clonotype was seen many times. The gene calls are TRBV7-2 and TRBJ2-5, with 11 bases aligning to TRBD2. Trimming at V came to 6 bases and at J to 5 bases, leaving 8 bases not matched to a gene. CDR3 size: 15 residues. The germline V gene encodes CDR1 SGHTA and CDR2 FQGNSA. CDR3 in amino acids: CASSLAGGAGETQYF. DNA of the CDR3: TGTGCCAGCAGTCTAGCGGGGGGAGCGGGCGAGACCCAGTACTTC.

This clonotype was seen a few times. This may arise from a read error, as a much more abundant clone is one base away. V usage is TRBV6-4 and J usage is TRBJ2-2; no firm D call. Germline V gene data show CDR1 as MRHNA and CDR2 as SNTAGT. This CDR3 has 13 amino acids. V was shortened by 0 bases and J by 4 bases, with 3 bases between the two germline ends. CDR3 DNA sequence: TGTGCCAGCAGTGACTCGAGCACCGGGGAGCTGTTTTTT. It codes for CASSDSSTGELFF.

This chain connects TRBV7-3 to TRBJ2-5; 8 bases align to TRBD1. V lost 4 bases and J lost 4; bases outside the gene matches: 11. The CDR3 totals 16 residues. CDR1 is SGHTA and CDR2 is FQGTGA in the germline V gene. In DNA form, the CDR3 reads TGTGCCAGCAGCTCGTCTAGGACAGGGTTGGTAGAGACCCAGTACTTC. Encoded protein: CASSSSRTGLVETQYF.

This clonotype was observed many times. This chain joins TRBV7-2 and TRBJ1-6, with TRBD1 matching 9 bases. V dropped 5 bases and J dropped 7; count of bases not matched to a gene: 6. Germline V gene lookup returns CDR1 SGHTA and CDR2 FQGNSA. The CDR3 runs to 15 residues. The CDR3 DNA is TGTGCCAGCAGCGTCGGACAGGGGAGGAATTCACCCCTCCACTTT. Translation gives CASSVGQGRNSPLHF.